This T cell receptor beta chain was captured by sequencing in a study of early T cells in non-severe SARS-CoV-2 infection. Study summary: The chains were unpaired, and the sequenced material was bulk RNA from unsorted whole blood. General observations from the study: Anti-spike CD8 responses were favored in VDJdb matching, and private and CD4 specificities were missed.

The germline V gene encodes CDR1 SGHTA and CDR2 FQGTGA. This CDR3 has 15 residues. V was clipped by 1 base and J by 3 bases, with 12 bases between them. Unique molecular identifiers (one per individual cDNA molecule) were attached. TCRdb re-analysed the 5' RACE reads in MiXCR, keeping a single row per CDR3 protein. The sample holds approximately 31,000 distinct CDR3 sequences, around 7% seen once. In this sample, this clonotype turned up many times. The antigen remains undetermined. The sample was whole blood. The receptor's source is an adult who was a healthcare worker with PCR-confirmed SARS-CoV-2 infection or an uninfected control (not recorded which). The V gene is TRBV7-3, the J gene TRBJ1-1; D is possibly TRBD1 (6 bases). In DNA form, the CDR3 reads TGTGCCAGCAGCTTAAACAGGGTTGGGTACACTGAAGCTTTCTTT. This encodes CASSLNRVGYTEAFF.